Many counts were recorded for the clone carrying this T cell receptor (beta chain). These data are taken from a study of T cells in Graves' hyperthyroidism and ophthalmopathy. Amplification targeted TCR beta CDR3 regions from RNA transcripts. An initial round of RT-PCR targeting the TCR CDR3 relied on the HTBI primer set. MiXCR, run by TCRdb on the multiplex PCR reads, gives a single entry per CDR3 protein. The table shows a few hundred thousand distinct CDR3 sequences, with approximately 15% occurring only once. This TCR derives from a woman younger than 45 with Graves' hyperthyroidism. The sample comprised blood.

CDR3 sequence (DNA): TGTGCCAGCACCGCGACCGGTTACGAGCAGTACTTC. Translation: CASTATGYEQYF. The V gene is TRBV7-9, the J gene TRBJ2-7; D is uncertain. V lost 7 bases and J 4 bases, leaving 11 bases between the germline ends. Germline V gives CDR1 SEHNR, CDR2 FQNEAQ (reference sequence). The length of the CDR3 is 12 residues. The whole variable domain, remainder taken from reference TRBV7-9 and TRBJ2-7, is DTGVSQNPRHKITKRGQNVTFRCDPISEHNRLYWYRQTLGQGPEFLTYFQNEAQLEKSRLLSDRFSAERPKGSFSTLEIQRTEQGDSAMYLCASTATGYEQYFGPGTRLTVT.